This TCR beta chain was observed in a study of cytomegalovirus exposure and HLA in healthy donors. Germline V CDR1 and CDR2: MDHEN, SYDVKM. The CDR3 spans 15 residues. V shed 6 bases and J shed 4 bases, with 16 bases lying between them. PCR employed 60 Vbeta and 13 Jbeta primers. Per the original data handling: Roughly 11 million of the roughly 80 million unique TCR beta chains counted in a later analysis were shared. Measured with immunoSEQ multiplex PCR; TCRdb has only the in-frame clones, and not every one. D and trimming come from the DNA, and the V and J calls and clone size come from that table. Of 160,000 or so clones in the sample, roughly 80% were seen once.

What was sequenced was PBMCs. The sequence derives from a man in his fifties in good health and CMV-seropositive. This chain connects TRBV28 to TRBJ1-3, with a possible D match to TRBD1 (5 bases). CDR3 residues: CASSPQGIGGNTIYF. The CDR3 DNA reads TGTGCCAGCAGCCCTCAGGGTATAGGGGGAAACACCATATATTTT.